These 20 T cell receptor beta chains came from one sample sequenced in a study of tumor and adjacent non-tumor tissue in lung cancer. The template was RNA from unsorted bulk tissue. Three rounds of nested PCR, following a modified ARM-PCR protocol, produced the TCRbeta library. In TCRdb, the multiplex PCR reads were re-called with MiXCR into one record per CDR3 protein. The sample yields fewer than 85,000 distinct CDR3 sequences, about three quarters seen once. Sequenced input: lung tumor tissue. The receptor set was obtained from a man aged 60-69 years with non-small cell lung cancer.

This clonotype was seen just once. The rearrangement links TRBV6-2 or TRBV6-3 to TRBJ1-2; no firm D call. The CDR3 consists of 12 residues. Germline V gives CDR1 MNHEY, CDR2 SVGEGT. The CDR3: CVRSYRSRGYTF. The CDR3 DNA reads TGTGTCAGGAGTTATAGGTCCCGGGGCTACACCTTC.

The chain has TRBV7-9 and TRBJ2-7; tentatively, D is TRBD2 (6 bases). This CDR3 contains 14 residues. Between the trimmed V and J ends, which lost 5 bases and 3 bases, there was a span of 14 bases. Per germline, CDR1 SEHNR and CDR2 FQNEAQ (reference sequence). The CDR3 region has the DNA TGTGCCAGCAGCCCGCCCTCGGGGGACTACGAGCAGTACTTC. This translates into CASSPPSGDYEQYF.

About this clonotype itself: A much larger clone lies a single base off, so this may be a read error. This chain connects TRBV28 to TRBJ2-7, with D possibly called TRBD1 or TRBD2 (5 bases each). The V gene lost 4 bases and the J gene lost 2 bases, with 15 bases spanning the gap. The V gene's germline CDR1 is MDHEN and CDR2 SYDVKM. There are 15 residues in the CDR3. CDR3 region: CASSSTTEGPYEQYF. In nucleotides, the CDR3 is TGTGCCAGCAGTTCGACCACCGAGGGGCCCTACGAGCAGTACTTC.

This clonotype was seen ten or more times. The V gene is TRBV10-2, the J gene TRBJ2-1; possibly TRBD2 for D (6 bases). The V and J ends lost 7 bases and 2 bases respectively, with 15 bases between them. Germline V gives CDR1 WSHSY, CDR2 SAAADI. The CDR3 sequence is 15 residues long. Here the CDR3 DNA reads TGCGCCAGCATAGGAGGGGAACAGACCTACAATGAGCAGTTCTTC. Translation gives CASIGGEQTYNEQFF.

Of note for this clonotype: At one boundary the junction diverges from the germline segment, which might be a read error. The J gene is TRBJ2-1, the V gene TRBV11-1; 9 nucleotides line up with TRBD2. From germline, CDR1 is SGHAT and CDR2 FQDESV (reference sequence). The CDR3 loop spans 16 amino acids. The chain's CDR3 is CATSLGILAGYNEQFF. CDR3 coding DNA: TGTGCCACCAGTTTAGGTATACTAGCGGGCTACAATGAGCAATTCTTC.

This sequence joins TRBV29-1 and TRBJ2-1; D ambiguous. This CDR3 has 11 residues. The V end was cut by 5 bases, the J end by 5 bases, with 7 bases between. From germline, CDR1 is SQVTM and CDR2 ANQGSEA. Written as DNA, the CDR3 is TGCAGCGTTCGGGTAAACAATGAGCAGTTCTTC. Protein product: CSVRVNNEQFF.

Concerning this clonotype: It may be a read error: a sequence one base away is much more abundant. In DNA, the CDR3 is TGTGCCACCAGTGATTCTCTAGCGGGAGGGGCCCCCAGCACAGATACGCAGTATTTT. It specifies CATSDSLAGGAPSTDTQYF. The chain couples TRBV24-1 to TRBJ2-3, with TRBD2 identical over 12 bases. This CDR3 is 19 amino acids long. The V gene end was trimmed by 2 bases and the J gene end by 0 bases; junction bases not matched to a gene: 8. Germline CDR1 and CDR2: KGHDR and SFDVKD.

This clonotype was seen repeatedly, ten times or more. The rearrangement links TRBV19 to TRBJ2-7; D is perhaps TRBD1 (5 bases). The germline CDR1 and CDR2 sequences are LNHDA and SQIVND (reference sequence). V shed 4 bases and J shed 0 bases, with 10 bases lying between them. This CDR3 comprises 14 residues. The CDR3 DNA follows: TGTGCCAGTAGTACGGCAGGGTACTCCTACGAGCAGTACTTC. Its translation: CASSTAGYSYEQYF.

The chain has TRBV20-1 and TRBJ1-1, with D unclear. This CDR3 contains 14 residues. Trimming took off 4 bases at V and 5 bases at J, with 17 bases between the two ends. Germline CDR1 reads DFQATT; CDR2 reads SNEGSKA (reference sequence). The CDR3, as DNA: TGCAGTGCTACAGATGGGCAAGGTATAACTGAAGCTTTCTTT. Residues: CSATDGQGITEAFF.

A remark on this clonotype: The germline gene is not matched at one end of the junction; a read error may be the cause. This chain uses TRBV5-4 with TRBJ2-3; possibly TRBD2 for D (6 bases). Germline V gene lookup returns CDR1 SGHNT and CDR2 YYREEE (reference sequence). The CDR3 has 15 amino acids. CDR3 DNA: TGTGCCAGCAGCACATCGGGAGACAACGCAGATGCGCAGTATTTT. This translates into CASSTSGDNADAQYF.

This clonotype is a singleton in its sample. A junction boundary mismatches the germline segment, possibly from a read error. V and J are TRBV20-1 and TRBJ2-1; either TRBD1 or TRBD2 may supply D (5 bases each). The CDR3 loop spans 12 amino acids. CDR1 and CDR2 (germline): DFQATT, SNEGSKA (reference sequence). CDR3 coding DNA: TGCCATGCTAGGGGACCGAACAATGAACAGTTCTTC. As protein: CHARGPNNEQFF.

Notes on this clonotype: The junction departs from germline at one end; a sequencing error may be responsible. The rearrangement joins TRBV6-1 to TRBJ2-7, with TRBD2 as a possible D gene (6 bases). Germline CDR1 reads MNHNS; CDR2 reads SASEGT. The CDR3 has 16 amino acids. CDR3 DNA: TGTGCCAGCGGTGAAAGATATAGCGGCGCCTCCTGCGAGCAGTACTTC. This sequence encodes CASGERYSGASCEQYF.

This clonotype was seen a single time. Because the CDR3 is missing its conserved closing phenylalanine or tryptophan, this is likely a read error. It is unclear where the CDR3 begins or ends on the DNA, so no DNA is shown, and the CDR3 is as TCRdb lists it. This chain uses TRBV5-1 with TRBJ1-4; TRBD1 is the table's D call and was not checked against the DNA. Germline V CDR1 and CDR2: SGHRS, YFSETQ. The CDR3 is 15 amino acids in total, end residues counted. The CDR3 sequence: CASSLEGPTNEKLFV.

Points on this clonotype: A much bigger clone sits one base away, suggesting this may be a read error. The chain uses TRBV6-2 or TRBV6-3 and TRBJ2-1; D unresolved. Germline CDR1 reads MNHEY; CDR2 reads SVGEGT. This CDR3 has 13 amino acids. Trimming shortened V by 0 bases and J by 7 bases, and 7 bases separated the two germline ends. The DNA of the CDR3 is TGTGCCAGCAGTTACTCGATGAAGAATGAGCAGTTCTTC. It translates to CASSYSMKNEQFF.

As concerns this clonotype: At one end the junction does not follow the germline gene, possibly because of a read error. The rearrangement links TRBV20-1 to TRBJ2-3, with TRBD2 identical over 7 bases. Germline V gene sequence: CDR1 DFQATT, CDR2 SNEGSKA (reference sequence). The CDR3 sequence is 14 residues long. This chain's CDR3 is CSTHTSAYTVTQYF. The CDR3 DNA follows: TGCAGTACTCACACTAGCGCCTACACAGTTACGCAATATTTT.

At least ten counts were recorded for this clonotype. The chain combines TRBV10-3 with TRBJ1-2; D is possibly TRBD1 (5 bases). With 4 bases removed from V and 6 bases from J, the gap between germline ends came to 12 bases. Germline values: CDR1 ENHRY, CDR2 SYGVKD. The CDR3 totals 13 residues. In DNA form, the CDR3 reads TGTGCCATCAGTGGGGGGGGTGCACATGGCTACACCTTC. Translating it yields CAISGGGAHGYTF.

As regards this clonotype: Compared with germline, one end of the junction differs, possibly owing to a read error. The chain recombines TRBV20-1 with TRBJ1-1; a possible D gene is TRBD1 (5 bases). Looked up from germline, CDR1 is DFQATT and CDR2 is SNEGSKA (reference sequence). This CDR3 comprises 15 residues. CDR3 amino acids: CSAPLGGSPDNEALF. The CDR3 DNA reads TGCAGTGCCCCCTTGGGGGGGTCTCCGGACAATGAAGCTCTCTTT.

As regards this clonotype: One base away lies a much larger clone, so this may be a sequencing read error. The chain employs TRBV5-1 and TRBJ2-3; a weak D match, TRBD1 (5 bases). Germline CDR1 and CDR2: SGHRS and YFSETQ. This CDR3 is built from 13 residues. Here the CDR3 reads CASSLTGTDTLYF. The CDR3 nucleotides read TGCGCCAGCAGCTTGACAGGCACAGATACGCTGTATTTT.

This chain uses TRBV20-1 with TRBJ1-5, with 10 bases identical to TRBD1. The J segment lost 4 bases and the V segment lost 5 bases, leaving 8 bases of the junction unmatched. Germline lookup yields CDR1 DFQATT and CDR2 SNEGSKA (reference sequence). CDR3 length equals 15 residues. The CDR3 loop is CSAFLDRGINQPQHF. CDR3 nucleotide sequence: TGCAGTGCTTTCCTGGACAGGGGGATTAATCAGCCCCAGCATTTT.

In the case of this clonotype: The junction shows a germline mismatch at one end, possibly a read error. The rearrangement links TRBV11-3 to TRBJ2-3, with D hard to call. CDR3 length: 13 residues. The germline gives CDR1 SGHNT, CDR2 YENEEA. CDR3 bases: TGTGAAAACAGCTTAGTCCCCCAAGATAAGCAGTATTTT. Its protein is CENSLVPQDKQYF.